The entry below gives a single T cell receptor (beta chain) sequence along with its context. Antigen: not known. These data come from a study of OX40 agonist ivuxolimab in advanced cancers. Study findings and constraints: CD8+ T cells (on average) carried more expanded clones than CD4+ T cells.

The data were produced by immunoSEQ multiplex PCR, yet TCRdb's version contains in-frame clones alone and is incomplete. The sample lists around 38,000 clones, 92% occurring once. The CDR3 loop spans 13 amino acids. The germline gives CDR1 MNHEY, CDR2 SVGAGI. V trimming: 11 bases; J trimming: 7 bases; junction bases outside the gene matches: 7. The rearrangement uses TRBV6-5 and TRBJ2-7, with TRBD2 matching 14 bases. The sequencing used CD4+ or CD8+ T cells sorted from blood, collected in a trial of the OX40 agonist ivuxolimab. This clonotype was sampled from an adult with an advanced solid tumor such as melanoma, head and neck, liver or kidney cancer. CDR3 region: CAGGLAGVQEQYV. The CDR3 DNA follows: TGTGCCGGGGGACTAGCGGGAGTGCAAGAGCAGTACGTC.